What follows describes a single TCR beta chain. Its antigen is as yet unknown. Treatment of the sample: therapeutic diphenylcyclopropenone sensitization with weekly scalp DPC. The sample belongs to a study of human T cells and chemical hapten exposure. Regarding the study as a whole: Versus controls, significantly more large CDR3 similarity clusters arose from expanded TCRs.

What the library attached to individual cDNA molecules were unique molecular identifiers. MiXCR was run by TCRdb on the reads, yielding one entry per CDR3 protein. The repertoire holds around 1,600 distinct CDR3 sequences, with 53% as singletons. This TCR came from an adult with alopecia areata. Some clones in this sample may be carry-over from other donors' samples. This table probably holds off-target reads from a library built for another chain. Sequenced material: whole blood, taken before DPC sensitization or 2, 6, or about 24 weeks after (not recorded which).

CDR3 nucleotides: TGCGCCAGCAGCCGTCCGGGCAGGGACTACGAGCAGTACTTC. As protein: CASSRPGRDYEQYF. The chain is built from TRBV5-1 and TRBJ2-7, with D tentatively TRBD1 (5 bases). This CDR3 has 14 residues. Trimming stripped 4 bases from V and 3 bases from J, with 14 bases between. Germline-derived CDR1 and CDR2 are SGHRS and YFSETQ. The whole variable domain, filled in from reference TRBV5-1 and TRBJ2-7, reads KAGVTQTPRYLIKTRGQQVTLSCSPISGHRSVSWYQQTPGQGLQFLFEYFSETQRNKGNFPGRFSGRQFSNSRSEMNVSTLELGDSALYLCASSRPGRDYEQYFGPGTRLTVT.